Presented here are 18 T cell receptor beta chains from one specimen sequenced in a study of blood T cell repertoires in COVID-19. Clones were sequenced by immunoSEQ multiplex PCR, and TCRdb holds only the in-frame ones, with some missing. This sample has approximately 300,000 clones, with more than 75% found just once. The sample was peripheral blood. The receptors come from a woman aged 50 to 65 with active or convalescent COVID-19.

J is TRBJ2-5 and V is TRBV19; TRBD1 agrees at 8 bases. V was pared by 4 bases and J by 4 bases, with 8 bases of the junction left unmatched. The CDR3 has 15 residues. The germline V gene encodes CDR1 LNHDA and CDR2 SQIVND (reference sequence). The CDR3 sequence is CASSRLTGEVETQYF. CDR3 in DNA: TGTGCCAGTAGTAGACTGACAGGGGAGGTAGAGACCCAGTACTTC.

The chain combines TRBV6-5 with TRBJ1-1; 7 bases are a match to TRBD1. Germline trimming cut 2 bases from V and 4 bases from J; bases unmatched to any gene: 10. This CDR3 is built from 16 residues. Looked up from germline, CDR1 is MNHEY and CDR2 is SVGAGI. The CDR3 DNA reads as TGTGCCAGCAGTTACCGTATAGTAGGGGGCGGCACTGAAGCTTTCTTT. Its protein product is CASSYRIVGGGTEAFF.

This chain links TRBV9 with TRBJ2-1; a possible D gene is TRBD2 (5 bases). The CDR3 has 14 residues. From germline, CDR1 is SGDLS and CDR2 YYNGEE. The V end was cut by 1 base, the J end by 10 bases, with 15 bases between. CDR3 in amino acids: CASSVYPSIGEQFF. CDR3 sequence (DNA): TGTGCCAGCAGCGTATACCCTAGCATCGGGGAGCAGTTCTTC.

This clone was detected a few times. The chain is built from TRBV5-8 and TRBJ2-7; maybe TRBD1 (6 bases). V lost 2 bases, J lost 3 bases, and 6 bases lay in between. In germline, CDR1 is SGHTS, CDR2 YDEGEE. The CDR3 length is 12 residues. The CDR3 region has the DNA TGTGCCAGCAGCTTAGGGGGCTACGAGCAGTACTTC. It encodes CASSLGGYEQYF.

The V and J genes are TRBV6-2 or TRBV6-3 and TRBJ2-1; possible D gene TRBD2, 5 bases. The CDR3 has 12 amino acids. Germline-derived CDR1 and CDR2 are MNHEY and SVGEGT. The V and J ends lost 2 bases and 8 bases respectively, with 7 bases between them. In nucleotides, the CDR3 is TGTGCCAGCAGTTACCGGGGAGATGAGCAGTTCTTC. Its protein is CASSYRGDEQFF.

This clone was seen a single time. The rearrangement uses TRBV28 and TRBJ1-2; tentatively, D is TRBD1 (5 bases). The V gene lost 1 base and the J gene lost 2 bases, with 8 bases spanning the gap. This CDR3 contains 14 residues. Germline V lookup: CDR1 MDHEN, CDR2 SYDVKM. The CDR3 DNA is TGTGCCAGCAGTTTATTAGACAGAAACTATGGCTACACCTTC. This sequence encodes CASSLLDRNYGYTF.

The chain recombines TRBV7-8 with TRBJ1-2; D is perhaps TRBD1 (6 bases). Trimming stripped 7 bases from V and 8 bases from J, with 20 bases between. This CDR3 has 14 amino acids. Germline V gene data show CDR1 as SGHVS and CDR2 as FQNEAQ. The CDR3 loop reads CASNPLSRGSGYTF. The CDR3 coding sequence is TGTGCCAGCAACCCCTTGAGCAGGGGATCCGGCTACACCTTC.

V usage is TRBV3-1 (or the pseudogene TRBV3-2) and J usage is TRBJ2-4; no clear D gene. From germline, CDR1 is LGHDT and CDR2 YNNKEL (reference sequence). The CDR3 has 17 amino acids. V was cut by 0 bases and J by 0 bases, with 12 bases left in between. DNA of the CDR3: TGTGCCAGCAGCCAAGAGGCAAACCGTTTAGCCAAAAACATTCAGTACTTC. This translates into CASSQEANRLAKNIQYF.

CDR3 sequence reads: CASRVNTGAEAFF. CDR3 sequence (DNA): TGTGCCAGCAGGGTCAATACAGGGGCTGAAGCTTTCTTT. The V gene is TRBV6-5, the J gene TRBJ1-1, with TRBD1 matching 7 bases. CDR3 length: 13 amino acids. V was clipped by 6 bases and J by 6 bases; unmatched bases: 7. Germline CDR1 MNHEY, CDR2 SVGAGI.

V and J are TRBV2 and TRBJ1-2; D is uncertain. V was pared by 3 bases and J by 5 bases, with 4 bases between. Germline assignment: CDR1 SNHLY and CDR2 FYNNEI. CDR3 size: 11 residues. Here the CDR3 reads CASSERYGYTF. CDR3 nucleotides: TGTGCCAGCAGTGAGAGGTATGGCTACACCTTC.

The J gene is TRBJ1-5, the V gene TRBV6-5; tentatively, D is TRBD1 (5 bases). Germline V gene data show CDR1 as MNHEY and CDR2 as SVGAGI. V lost 6 bases and J lost 4, with 16 bases in between. The CDR3 contains 15 residues. This CDR3 is CASSLTDGNNQPQHF. The CDR3 DNA sequence: TGTGCCAGCAGCTTGACAGACGGTAATAATCAGCCCCAGCATTTT.

The chain employs TRBV11-1 and TRBJ2-1, with D hard to call. CDR1 is SGHAT, CDR2 FQDESV, per germline (reference sequence). The CDR3 runs to 15 residues. Trimming removed 9 bases at V and 0 bases at J, with 15 bases between. In DNA, the CDR3 is TGTGCCAGTCAGAGCGAACCCCGCTCCTACAATGAGCAGTTCTTC. Protein: CASQSEPRSYNEQFF. The variable domain in full, completed from reference TRBV11-1 and TRBJ2-1, reads EAEVAQSPRYKITEKSQAVAFWCDPISGHATLYWYRQILGQGPELLVQFQDESVVDDSQLPKDRFSAERLKGVDSTLKIQPAELGDSAMYLCASQSEPRSYNEQFFGPGTRLTVL.

The CDR3, as DNA: TGTGCCAGCTCAACCGGGACAGGGAATAGCAATCAGCCCCAGCATTTT. This sequence encodes CASSTGTGNSNQPQHF. V gene TRBV18 combines with J gene TRBJ1-5, with 9 positions matching TRBD1. The CDR3 consists of 16 residues. Trimming removed 5 bases from V and 0 bases from J; junction bases left unmatched: 5. Germline lookup yields CDR1 KGHSH and CDR2 LQKENI.

The chain recombines TRBV2 with TRBJ1-1, with 7 bases matching TRBD1. V shed 7 bases, J shed 5 bases, and the junction held 10 bases outside the gene matches. Germline CDR1 SNHLY, CDR2 FYNNEI. CDR3 length: 14 amino acids. CDR3 in amino acids: CASKITRQGTEAFF. CDR3 nucleotide sequence: TGTGCCAGCAAAATCACCCGACAGGGAACTGAAGCTTTCTTT.

This clone was recorded once. The chain uses TRBV6-4 and TRBJ2-1; 12 nucleotides match TRBD2. This CDR3 region has 15 residues. With 6 bases clipped from V and 9 bases from J, the junction kept 9 bases outside the gene matches. Germline V gene lookup returns CDR1 MRHNA and CDR2 SNTAGT. The CDR3 DNA reads as TGTGCCAGCAGCCCCGAGCTAGCGGGAGGGAGTGAGCAGTTCTTC. Translating gives CASSPELAGGSEQFF.

In the case of this clone: Additional DNA sequences in this sample encode the identical CDR3. The chain employs TRBV19 and TRBJ1-2, with D unresolved. Germline CDR1 reads LNHDA; CDR2 reads SQIVND (reference sequence). CDR3 length: 12 residues. V shed 3 bases and J shed 5 bases, with 7 bases lying between them. CDR3 sequence: CASSMADYGYTF. The DNA of the CDR3 is TGTGCCAGTAGTATGGCGGATTATGGCTACACCTTC.

The chain uses TRBV28 and TRBJ1-1, with 7 nucleotides matching TRBD1. This CDR3 spans 16 amino acids. The trim removed 5 bases at V and 5 bases at J, leaving 14 bases unmatched. Germline V gene lookup returns CDR1 MDHEN and CDR2 SYDVKM. The CDR3 protein is CASSHNPPGGQTEAFF. DNA of the CDR3: TGTGCCAGCAGTCATAACCCCCCAGGGGGGCAGACTGAAGCTTTCTTT.

The chain uses TRBV19 and TRBJ2-3, with TRBD2 identical over 8 bases. Trimming removed 4 bases from V and 5 bases from J; junction bases left unmatched: 8. CDR1 and CDR2 (germline): LNHDA, SQIVND (reference sequence). The CDR3 length is 15 residues. The CDR3 DNA reads as TGTGCCAGTAGTAGCGGGGGGCCTCCAAAAGATACGCAGTATTTT. It specifies CASSSGGPPKDTQYF.